This T cell receptor (beta chain) was found in a study of cytomegalovirus exposure and HLA in healthy donors (dated by TCRdb to the late 2010s). As for the study more broadly: According to an earlier analysis of 550 to 700 of the donors, about 179 million T cells yielded 120 million or so unique TCR beta sequences and 250 to 350 Gb of sequence data. Approximately 310 gigabases of sequencing data and tens of millions of unique TCR sequences were included in an early release covering under 650 HLA-typed donors. Among the approximately 400 genotyped donors, approximately 76% belonged to the genetic ancestry cluster associated with self-reported Caucasian donors. The study was designed to test whether signatures of past pathogen exposure could be identified by cataloging public T cell receptors. The study used immunosequencing to profile the T cell repertoires of approximately 690 subjects and linked those repertoires to cytomegalovirus serostatus. Besides the first cohort of approximately 670 subjects, a separate validation cohort made up of roughly 120 different subjects was used. To predict cytomegalovirus infection status, the study brought together high-throughput TCR immunosequencing, statistical association of individual TCRs with disease status, and machine learning. A later analysis re-analyzed previously published TCR beta repertoires from 666 donors and added high-resolution HLA genotyping to study TCR occurrence patterns. In the later analysis, no new phenotypic data were used to find candidate immune exposures; instead, reliance was placed on TCR beta sequences and their occurrence across donors. An earlier analysis of roughly 580 of the donors used high-throughput TCR beta sequencing to judge whether each TCR beta V gene segment behaved as functional or pseudogenic. Donor age, sex, ethnicity and CMV serostatus were compiled together with the repertoire data. Genome-wide SNP genotypes for about 60% of the roughly 670 donors were used in a later genetic analysis, which treated that subset as a discovery cohort. All discovery cohort repertoires had been generated using a single sequencing platform. Both class I and class II loci were covered by HLA typing, at four-digit resolution. The number of typed donors differed by locus: about 620-640 for A, B, C, DRB1 and DQB1; approximately 520 for DQA1; over 600 for DPA1; and roughly 490 for DPB1. Because of strong linkage in the cohort, roughly five DR-DQ haplotypes were treated as single units for association and clustering. Among around 400 genotyped donors of the cohort, an average of about 240,000 unique TCR beta nucleotide sequences were sequenced per donor, roughly 20% of them non-productive.

Study-wide findings and limitations: HLA typing was unavailable for some donors at each locus, so association tests used only the typed subset. An earlier analysis of around 600 of the donors showed that most TCR beta V segments appeared in productive rearrangements either about 90% or about 30% of the time, which broadly matched IMGT annotations. In the study, approximately 160 TCR beta chains were listed as associated with cytomegalovirus. Linkage disequilibrium might explain the correlated functional status among segregating V segments, but an unknown experimental factor could not be ruled out. V-gene and J-gene trimming of TCR beta chains was associated with a missense DCLRE1C variant in a later genetic analysis, and the association was replicated in an independent cohort. A few of the identified cytomegalovirus-associated TCR beta chains were confirmed in vitro to be specific for cytomegalovirus antigens. While some public TCRs were present in many individuals, most TCR sequences turned up only very rarely across donors. A group of highly shared sequence variants was considered likely to be a technical artifact of the sequencing pipeline. According to a later genetic analysis, donors in an Asian-associated ancestry cluster had fewer N-insertions in productive TCRs than the approximately 700-donor mean. The authors suggested that the approach could potentially be extended to other disease states and immunological phenotypes. According to a later analysis, parvovirus B19, influenza, CMV and Epstein-Barr virus appeared linked to several top co-occurrence clusters. Strong co-occurrence of HLA alleles, especially DR and DQ, made assigning TCR associations to individual alleles difficult. The earlier analysis of 587 of the donors excluded some 15 rarely observed V segments, including chromosome 9 orphons, because counts were too low. The cohort was sequenced for TCR beta chains only, and without alpha or paired-chain data the features that could be detected were limited. Presence/absence analyses assumed roughly uniform sequencing depth across donors, an assumption that may not hold. In a later analysis, most CMV-associated TCR beta chains were found to appear HLA-restricted, with HLA associations seemingly driven largely by CMV exposure. A further reported finding was that TCR beta sequences accurately predicted the HLA-A and HLA-B alleles for most subjects in the first cohort. According to a later analysis, TCR association rates differed among HLA loci, with DRB1 alleles showing the most associated TCRs and HLA-C alleles showing the fewest. Some IMGT-functional V segments, including TRBV6-2 and TRBV6-3, could not be distinguished by the 87-base-pair reads and were therefore excluded. Specific HLA alleles were associated with more than 15,000 TCR beta sequences at a false discovery rate of 0.05 in a later analysis. In a later analysis, HLA-associated TCR beta chains were found to be more clonally expanded and to have lower generation probabilities than equally common non-associated chains. Immune exposure information for the cohort was limited to CMV serostatus. In both the original and validation cohorts, the classifier was reported to diagnose cytomegalovirus status with high specificity and sensitivity.

The cohort consisted of some 730 healthy bone marrow donors. Cohort members were all nominally healthy when sampled, although unrecorded immune exposures were likely present. The donor was CMV seropositive and was included in the group of about 290 seropositive cohort members. Each donor provided a peripheral blood sample, and peripheral blood mononuclear cells were used for TCR beta sequencing. Genomic DNA was extracted from the blood cell samples with the Qiagen DNeasy Blood Extraction Kit. With respect to this clone: Its antigen specificity is not known. One base away there is no much larger clone; base qualities are not given.

Libraries came from the immunoSEQ multiplex PCR assay. For the multiplex PCR, a mixture combining 60 forward primers for TCR Vbeta segments and 13 reverse primers for TCR Jbeta segments was used. A multiplex PCR assay on genomic DNA amplified the CDR3 region of rearranged TCR beta genes. The Illumina HiSeq System was used to sequence the amplified TCR beta libraries as 87-base-pair reads. The source study handled its data this way. A later analysis tallied roughly 78 million unique TCR beta chains across the 700 or so repertoires, and around 10 million of those chains were shared by two or more donors. Raw reads were error-corrected and collapsed into unique sequences by a nearest-neighbor algorithm in which closely related sequences were merged to remove PCR and sequencing errors. CDR3 sequences were aligned to IMGT reference sequences to assign V, D and J gene segments. For a sequence to be retained, a match of at least six nucleotides to both a V gene segment and a J gene segment was required. Rearrangements were called productive when the CDR3 lacked stop codons and stayed in frame with V and J; all others were non-productive. CDR3 was defined by IMGT convention, running from the second conserved V-encoded cysteine to the conserved J-encoded phenylalanine. The earlier analysis of 587 of the donors excluded sequences that lacked an unambiguous match to a single V gene segment. An earlier analysis of fewer than 650 of the donors classified V segments as functional when productive rearrangements were above 56.7% and as segregating when the standard deviation between donors was above 5%. A statistical classification framework was built for diagnosing cytomegalovirus status from the catalog of TCR beta chain sequences. In a later analysis, V and J genes were assigned by comparing TCR nucleotide sequences against IMGT/GENE-DB human TR gene sequences. Using the TCRdist pipeline, a later analysis assigned CDR3 sequences along with most-parsimonious VDJ recombination scenarios. In a later analysis, every TCR beta chain was defined by the combination of its CDR3 amino acid sequence and its V-gene family, and reads without a unique V-gene family were dropped. A later analysis removed 550 to 700 highly shared, low-generation-probability nucleotide sequences to deal with suspected cross-contamination and a sequencing artifact. For each public chain, a later analysis derived a clonal expansion index from normalized ranks of inferred template counts within each repertoire. In a later analysis, generation probabilities were computed using a VDJ recombination model fitted to out-of-frame rearrangements, and the results were checked against IGoR. In a later analysis, TCR-TCR, TCR-HLA and TCR-CMV co-occurrence was scored with hypergeometric tests, and a repertoire-size bias correction was applied to TCR pairs. In a later analysis, false discovery rates were estimated by permuting HLA or CMV assignments 20 times. A later analysis grouped co-occurring TCRs with DBSCAN, adding TCRdist sequence similarity when clustering within HLA-allele-positive subsets. Repertoires with fewer than 30,000 or more than 120,000 public chains, plus five repertoires with anomalous nucleotide sharing, were excluded from co-occurrence clustering. Not all clones reach the TCRdb copy of this immuneACCESS table, which keeps in-frame sequences only. Checked studies attribute under half of the gap to unresolved V genes and leave the rest unexplained. The D gene and trimming were derived from the DNA, and the V and J assignments and clone size from that table. This sample comprises about 120,000 clones, 55% to 65% of them detected only once. Roughly 8.6% of the sample rests with the top ten.

Trimming accounts for 3 bases at V and 3 bases at J, while the number of junction bases matched to no gene is 6. The CDR3, cysteine through phenylalanine, is 16 amino acids long. Of the read, only the CDR3 DNA is kept; its 48 bases are in frame from base 1. The germline V gene sets CDR1 to SGDLS and CDR2 to YYNGEE. The sequence was obtained from a middle-aged woman in good health and CMV-seropositive. Material for sequencing was PBMCs. The chain was built from TRBV9 and TRBJ2-2; TRBD1 matches 9 bases in the middle. In nucleotide form, the sequence is TGTGCCAGCAGCGCCAACCGGGACAGGGACACCGGGGAGCTGTTTTTT. The translation is CASSANRDRDTGELFF.